This T cell receptor beta chain comes out of a study of lung T cells in sarcoidosis with Löfgren's syndrome. As for the study in general: Sarcoidosis features CD4+ T cell accumulation in bronchoalveolar lavage fluid. Study-level points and caveats: TRAV12-1 and TRBV2 were reportedly most expanded in Löfgren's patients. Sarcoidosis antigen recognition was only suggested, antigen unidentified.

Germline V gives CDR1 MNHNS, CDR2 SASEGT. CDR3 size: 16 residues. The V gene lost 6 bases and the J gene lost 4 bases, with 18 bases spanning the gap. TCRdb ran MiXCR on the reads and lists one entry per CDR3 protein. Of some 65,000 distinct CDR3 sequences in the sample, 21% were seen once. There are many counts of this clonotype. What it binds is not known. This chain uses TRBV6-1 with TRBJ2-2; perhaps D is TRBD1 or TRBD2 (5 bases each). The source is a human donor with sarcoidosis (Löfgren's syndrome or another form), or a control subject (not recorded which). The sample comprised CD4+ T cells from PBMCs. The CDR3 region has the DNA TGTGCCAGCAGACGATGGGACGGTCGATTCACCGGGGAGCTGTTTTTT. Translated, it gives CASRRWDGRFTGELFF.